The next 32 T cell receptor beta chains were all read from a single sample in a study of T cells expressing NK-cell markers. TCRdb reanalyzed the 5' RACE reads, giving one entry per CDR3 protein sequence and no DNA. This sample's table has roughly 420,000 distinct CDR3 sequences. Specimen: blood T cells: a sorted CD56 or NKG2C T cell subset, CD4+ or CD8+ T cells, or bulk PBMC T cells (not recorded which). The receptors shown here come from a woman between 18 and 69 years old in good health.

CDR3 residues: CATGEGWGSYNEQFF. The chain uses TRBV15 and TRBJ2-1; the TCRdb D gene call, TRBD2, has no DNA to confirm it. The CDR3 has 15 amino acids. CDR1 LNHNV and CDR2 YYDKDF come from the germline V gene (reference sequence).

The chain combines TRBV5-8 with TRBJ1-2. CDR3 size: 12 residues. CDR1 SGHTS and CDR2 YDEGEE come from the germline V gene. CDR3 protein: CASSPTNYGYTF.

The chain employs TRBV20-1 and TRBJ1-1; the TRBD1 assignment by TCRdb is unverifiable without DNA. In germline, CDR1 is DFQATT, CDR2 SNEGSKA (reference sequence). This CDR3 spans 14 amino acids. The CDR3 protein is CSFHPGQANTEAFF.

The chain has TRBV27 and TRBJ1-5; TCRdb selects TRBD1, and the lack of DNA leaves this call unchecked. The V gene's germline CDR1 is MNHEY and CDR2 SMNVEV (reference sequence). The CDR3 runs 14 residues. CDR3 residues: CASSLIQGIEPQHF.

The chain recombines TRBV10-2 with TRBJ2-3; lacking DNA, the TRBD2 call made by TCRdb goes unchecked. Germline lookup yields CDR1 WSHSY and CDR2 SAAADI. The CDR3 extends over 15 amino acids. The CDR3 is CASSGGTSVSDTQYF.

This chain links TRBV29-1 with TRBJ1-1; as DNA is missing, the TRBD1 call by TCRdb cannot be tested. The CDR3 length is 14 residues. Per germline, CDR1 SQVTM and CDR2 ANQGSEA. CDR3 sequence: CSVLRQAGPFEAFF. Variable domain in full (rest from reference TRBV29-1 and TRBJ1-1): SAVISQKPSRDICQRGTSLTIQCQVDSQVTMMFWYRQQPGQSLTLIATANQGSEATYESGFVIDKFPISRPNLTFSTLTVSNMSPEDSSIYLCSVLRQAGPFEAFFGQGTRLTVV.

The chain carries TRBV7-8 and TRBJ2-7; TCRdb gives TRBD2 as the D gene, but with no DNA this cannot be confirmed. Germline V gives CDR1 SGHVS, CDR2 FQNEAQ. This CDR3 is built from 19 residues. This CDR3 reads CASSSPRGLAGPDSYEQYF.

The CDR3 is CASSRRDTEAFF. The chain employs TRBV18 and TRBJ1-1. The CDR3 has 12 residues. Looked up from germline, CDR1 is KGHSH and CDR2 is LQKENI.

The rearrangement uses TRBV12-3 or TRBV12-4 and TRBJ1-1; TCRdb selects TRBD1, and the lack of DNA leaves this call unchecked. The CDR3 has 14 amino acids. CDR3 sequence: CASSRDPRRSEAFF.

This sequence joins TRBV29-1 and TRBJ2-7; TCRdb outputs TRBD2, but without DNA this stays unchecked. The CDR3 length is 18 residues. CDR1 is SQVTM and CDR2 is ANQGSEA in the germline V gene. CDR3: CSVKGLAAVGKARYEQYF.

The chain employs TRBV30 and TRBJ2-1. The CDR3 is 15 amino acids. Germline V gives CDR1 GTSNPN, CDR2 SVGIG (reference sequence). The CDR3 loop is CAWSGLENSYNEQFF.

The rearrangement links TRBV12-3 or TRBV12-4 to TRBJ1-2. This CDR3 is 13 amino acids long. This CDR3 reads CASRRGLHYGYTF.

V and J are TRBV29-1 and TRBJ2-3; the D call of TRBD1 rests on TCRdb alone, since no DNA is present to check it. The CDR3 has 15 residues. Germline V gene sequence: CDR1 SQVTM, CDR2 ANQGSEA. The CDR3 here is CSVVPGAPSTDTQYF.

The rearrangement links TRBV7-2 to TRBJ2-1; the D call of TRBD2 rests on TCRdb alone, since no DNA is present to check it. CDR3 length: 17 residues. Germline CDR1 is SGHTA and CDR2 is FQGNSA. CDR3 loop: CASSPGLAGSSYNEQFF.

The gene calls are TRBV4-2 and TRBJ1-5; TCRdb's assignment of TRBD1 cannot be checked, as there is no DNA. This CDR3 has 13 amino acids. The germline V gene encodes CDR1 LGHNA and CDR2 YNFKEQ. CDR3 amino acids: CATTRQGPRPQHF.

The CDR3 here is CASSRRVDTDTQYF. V and J are TRBV9 and TRBJ2-3. Germline CDR1 and CDR2: SGDLS and YYNGEE. This CDR3 comprises 14 residues.

This chain joins TRBV4-2 and TRBJ2-1; without DNA, the TCRdb call of TRBD2 cannot be checked. Germline values: CDR1 LGHNA, CDR2 YNFKEQ. The CDR3 is made up of 15 amino acids. The CDR3 reads CASSLGLAGINEQFF.

The chain recombines TRBV5-6 with TRBJ2-1; the D call of TRBD2 rests on TCRdb alone, since no DNA is present to check it. This CDR3 spans 20 amino acids. Germline CDR1 is SGHDT and CDR2 is YYEEEE. The CDR3: CASSYEGLAGVRWSYNEQFF.

CDR3 in amino acids: CSAREEFLEQYF. The rearrangement uses TRBV20-1 and TRBJ2-7. This CDR3 has 12 residues. The V gene's germline CDR1 is DFQATT and CDR2 SNEGSKA (reference sequence).

J is TRBJ2-7 and V is TRBV11-1; without DNA, the TCRdb call of TRBD2 cannot be checked. In germline, CDR1 is SGHAT, CDR2 FQDESV (reference sequence). The length of the CDR3 is 20 residues. The chain's CDR3 is CASSPSGDSGNQRDSYEQYF.

CDR3 sequence reads: CSVERLMNTGELFF. V and J are TRBV29-1 and TRBJ2-2; absent DNA, TCRdb's TRBD2 call cannot be checked. This CDR3 is 14 amino acids long. Germline V gives CDR1 SQVTM, CDR2 ANQGSEA.

V and J are TRBV7-9 and TRBJ1-1; the TCRdb call, TRBD1, lacks DNA for checking. From germline, CDR1 is SEHNR and CDR2 FQNEAQ (reference sequence). CDR3 length: 15 amino acids. The CDR3 here is CASSRQGAADTEAFF.

This chain links TRBV5-1 with TRBJ2-2. The CDR3 spans 14 residues. CDR1 and CDR2 from the germline V gene are SGHRS and YFSETQ. CDR3 residues: CASSLLRSTGELFF.

V and J are TRBV3-1 and TRBJ2-5; TCRdb reports TRBD1, a call that lacks DNA to check it against. This CDR3 has 15 residues. CDR1 and CDR2 (germline): LGHDT, YNNKEL (reference sequence). The CDR3 protein is CASSQQTGFGETQYF.

The chain carries TRBV29-1 and TRBJ2-4; TCRdb's D call of TRBD2 is untestable without DNA. Germline lookup yields CDR1 SQVTM and CDR2 ANQGSEA. This CDR3 contains 13 residues. This CDR3 reads CSASQSPQNIQYF.

J is TRBJ2-7 and V is TRBV28. CDR3 size: 13 residues. The germline V gene encodes CDR1 MDHEN and CDR2 SYDVKM. Here the CDR3 reads CASRMTATYEQYF.

The genes are TRBV19 and TRBJ2-5; TCRdb picks TRBD1, but there is no DNA to check that call. Looked up from germline, CDR1 is LNHDA and CDR2 is SQIVND (reference sequence). This CDR3 is built from 15 residues. This CDR3 is CASTDPGGSTETQYF.

J is TRBJ2-3 and V is TRBV12-3 or TRBV12-4; TCRdb designates TRBD1, a call that cannot be tested without DNA. This CDR3 region has 13 residues. The CDR3 loop is CASSLSPGDTQYF.

The rearrangement uses TRBV20-1 and TRBJ2-1. The germline V gene has CDR1 DFQATT and CDR2 SNEGSKA (reference sequence). This CDR3 spans 14 amino acids. CDR3 amino acids: CSARFASADNEQFF.

The V and J genes are TRBV3-1 and TRBJ2-7; TCRdb names TRBD2, which stays unverified in the absence of DNA. The CDR3 totals 14 residues. Per germline, CDR1 LGHDT and CDR2 YNNKEL (reference sequence). CDR3 protein: CASSQVAGVAEQYF.

J is TRBJ2-1 and V is TRBV7-9; TCRdb lists TRBD2, though no DNA is available to test this call. This CDR3 is built from 15 residues. Per germline, CDR1 SEHNR and CDR2 FQNEAQ (reference sequence). The CDR3 region is CASSLVSGTYNEQFF. Full variable domain (rest looked up from reference TRBV7-9 and TRBJ2-1): DTGVSQNPRHKITKRGQNVTFRCDPISEHNRLYWYRQTLGQGPEFLTYFQNEAQLEKSRLLSDRFSAERPKGSFSTLEIQRTEQGDSAMYLCASSLVSGTYNEQFFGPGTRLTVL.

V is TRBV18 and J is TRBJ2-5. CDR3 length: 14 amino acids. The germline V gene has CDR1 KGHSH and CDR2 LQKENI. CDR3 loop: CASSPRSEQETQYF.